A single sample gave rise to the 21 T cell receptor beta chains below, sequenced in a study of cytomegalovirus exposure and HLA in healthy donors. Method: immunoSEQ multiplex PCR; TCRdb's copy keeps in-frame clones and lacks some. Of fewer than 90,000 clones listed, 94% are singletons. The sample was PBMCs. The receptor set was obtained from a woman younger than 30 in good health and CMV-seropositive.

This chain links TRBV6-6 with TRBJ1-5; D remains unclear. Looked up from germline, CDR1 is MNHNY and CDR2 is SVGAGI (reference sequence). Deletions cut 5 bases from V and 6 bases from J, with 14 bases between. The CDR3 is 14 amino acids. The DNA of the CDR3 is TGTGCCAGCAGTATCCAAATGGGAGTTCAGCCCCAGCATTTT. This codes for CASSIQMGVQPQHF.

V is TRBV7-2 and J is TRBJ2-5; TRBD2 matches at 9 bases. After removal of 2 bases from V and 5 bases from J, the junction contained 12 bases not matched to a gene. The CDR3 spans 17 residues. Germline CDR1 and CDR2: SGHTA and FQGNSA. The CDR3 DNA is TGTGCCAGCAGCTTACAGTCCGGGGCGGGAGGGCCGGAGACCCAGTACTTC. It yields the protein CASSLQSGAGGPETQYF.

The chain carries TRBV7-2 and TRBJ2-6, with a possible D match to TRBD1 (6 bases). Trimming pared 3 bases from V and 0 bases from J, leaving 12 bases between. The germline CDR1 and CDR2 sequences are SGHTA and FQGNSA. The CDR3 covers 17 residues. CDR3 protein: CASSLRTGSSGANVLTF. CDR3 nucleotides: TGTGCCAGCAGCTTGAGAACAGGGAGCTCTGGGGCCAACGTCCTGACTTTC.

J is TRBJ1-4 and V is TRBV11-2, with TRBD1 identical over 7 bases. CDR3 length: 14 residues. With V trimmed by 3 bases and J by 6 bases, 4 bases remained unmatched. From germline, CDR1 is SGHAT and CDR2 FQNNGV. The CDR3 spells CASSFRGEYEKLFF. The CDR3 DNA follows: TGTGCCAGCAGCTTCAGGGGGGAATATGAAAAACTGTTTTTT. Together with reference TRBV11-2 and TRBJ1-4, the CDR3 gives the full variable domain: EAGVAQSPRYKIIEKRQSVAFWCNPISGHATLYWYQQILGQGPKLLIQFQNNGVVDDSQLPKDRFSAERLKGVDSTLKIQPAKLEDSAVYLCASSFRGEYEKLFFGSGTQLSVL.

The DNA of the CDR3 is TGCGCCAGCAGTGGTGGGGGGGACTACAACACCGGGGAGCTGTTTTTT. Protein product: CASSGGGDYNTGELFF. This chain joins TRBV10-2 and TRBJ2-2; the match to TRBD2 covers 7 bases. CDR1 is WSHSY, CDR2 SAAADI, per germline. Trimming cost V 4 bases and J 2 bases; bases outside gene matches: 7. The CDR3 runs 16 residues.

The V call is TRBV5-4, the J call TRBJ2-2; D perhaps matches TRBD2 (5 bases). The CDR3 is made up of 12 amino acids. Germline V gene sequence: CDR1 SGHNT, CDR2 YYREEE (reference sequence). V was pared by 2 bases and J by 13 bases, with 12 bases between. CDR3: CASSFGVGRLFF. CDR3 DNA: TGTGCCAGCAGCTTCGGGGTGGGGAGGCTGTTTTTT.

The chain links TRBV5-1 to TRBJ1-4, with 7 positions matching TRBD1. Germline CDR1 and CDR2: SGHRS and YFSETQ. With 3 bases clipped from V and 0 bases from J, the junction kept 8 bases outside the gene matches. The CDR3 extends over 17 amino acids. The DNA of the CDR3 is TGCGCCAGCAGCTCAAAGAGACAGGGCTCAACTAATGAAAAACTGTTTTTT. The encoded protein is CASSSKRQGSTNEKLFF.

The chain is built from TRBV11-2 and TRBJ2-7, with D possibly being TRBD1 (5 bases). The V end was cut by 1 base, the J end by 3 bases, with 10 bases between. Per germline, CDR1 SGHAT and CDR2 FQNNGV. CDR3 length: 14 residues. CDR3 loop: CASSLGAGNYEQYF. CDR3 DNA: TGTGCCAGCAGCTTAGGGGCAGGGAACTACGAGCAGTACTTC.

J is TRBJ1-4 and V is TRBV6-5, with TRBD1 matching 8 bases. Germline trimming cut 4 bases from V and 3 bases from J; bases unmatched to any gene: 1. Germline V lookup: CDR1 MNHEY, CDR2 SVGAGI. The CDR3 is 14 residues long. CDR3 loop: CASSLDRANEKLFF. Written as DNA, the CDR3 is TGTGCCAGCAGTTTGGACAGGGCTAATGAAAAACTGTTTTTT.

CDR3 bases: TGTGCCTGGAGTGTAAACAGCCTTAATGAAAAACTGTTTTTT. Its translation is CAWSVNSLNEKLFF. This chain joins TRBV30 and TRBJ1-4; D gene ambiguous. The CDR3 covers 14 residues. The germline gives CDR1 GTSNPN, CDR2 SVGIG (reference sequence). V dropped 0 bases and J dropped 4 bases, with 9 bases sitting between them.

The V call is TRBV6-5, the J call TRBJ1-4; D perhaps matches TRBD1 (6 bases). This CDR3 is 14 amino acids long. Germline values: CDR1 MNHEY, CDR2 SVGAGI. Trimming removed 10 bases at V and 7 bases at J, with 19 bases between. In nucleotides, the CDR3 is TGTGCCACCTCGATACAGGGATATAGTGAAAAACTGTTTTTT. This translates into CATSIQGYSEKLFF.

V and J are TRBV5-1 and TRBJ1-1, with D possibly being TRBD1 (5 bases). The V and J ends lost 4 bases and 5 bases respectively, with 12 bases between them. CDR3 length: 13 residues. CDR1 and CDR2 from the germline V gene are SGHRS and YFSETQ. For the CDR3, the DNA is TGCGCCAGCAGCACCGGGGGTGGGACTGAAGCTTTCTTT. Its translation is CASSTGGGTEAFF.

The J gene is TRBJ1-3, the V gene TRBV5-4; 10 nucleotides align to TRBD1. The CDR3 runs 15 residues. Looked up from germline, CDR1 is SGHNT and CDR2 is YYREEE (reference sequence). With V trimmed by 4 bases and J by 2 bases, 3 bases remained unmatched. CDR3 amino acids: CASSAGTGAGNTIYF. The CDR3 coding sequence is TGTGCCAGCAGCGCCGGGACAGGGGCTGGAAACACCATATATTTT.

CDR3 residues: CASSLSGGAYEQYF. CDR3 in DNA: TGTGCCAGCAGTTTAAGCGGGGGGGCCTACGAGCAGTACTTC. The chain is built from TRBV6-1 and TRBJ2-7; 10 bases fit TRBD2. The junction had 3 bases not matched to a gene; V was cut back by 5 bases and J by 2 bases. CDR3 length: 14 residues. Germline V gene sequence: CDR1 MNHNS, CDR2 SASEGT.

The chain couples TRBV6-1 to TRBJ1-2, with 9 bases aligning to TRBD1. V gave up 1 base and J gave up 2 bases; unmatched junction bases: 5. This CDR3 contains 16 residues. Germline V lookup: CDR1 MNHNS, CDR2 SASEGT. This CDR3 reads CASSEEVGQGNYGYTF. The CDR3 DNA reads TGTGCCAGCAGTGAAGAGGTGGGACAGGGAAACTATGGCTACACCTTC.

The chain employs TRBV11-3 and TRBJ2-6, with 8 bases matching TRBD1. The V and J ends lost 1 base and 1 base, in that order; junction bases with no gene match: 0. Germline assignment: CDR1 SGHNT and CDR2 YENEEA. CDR3 size: 16 residues. The CDR3 sequence is CASSLGTGSGANVLTF. CDR3 sequence (DNA): TGTGCCAGCAGCTTAGGGACAGGGTCTGGGGCCAACGTCCTGACTTTC.

The V call is TRBV7-2, the J call TRBJ1-2, with D possibly TRBD1 on 6 matching bases. The germline V gene encodes CDR1 SGHTA and CDR2 FQGNSA. V was trimmed by 2 bases and J by 6 bases, leaving 19 bases between them. This CDR3 has 16 amino acids. The CDR3 sequence: CASSLSLAGTRNGYTF. The DNA of the CDR3 is TGTGCCAGCAGCTTATCCCTCGCCGGGACAAGAAATGGCTACACCTTC.

The CDR3 here is CASSPSLPGGLQETQYF. CDR3 in DNA: TGTGCCAGCAGCCCATCACTACCGGGGGGCCTTCAAGAGACCCAGTACTTC. The V gene is TRBV6-4, the J gene TRBJ2-5; a possible D gene is TRBD2 (7 bases). Deletions cut 6 bases from V and 2 bases from J, with 22 bases between. The length of the CDR3 is 17 residues. In germline, CDR1 is MRHNA, CDR2 SNTAGT.

The J gene is TRBJ2-4, the V gene TRBV28, with 8 bases that match TRBD1. J lost 7 bases, V lost 1 base, and 6 bases had no gene match. CDR1 and CDR2 from the germline V gene are MDHEN and SYDVKM. The CDR3 sequence is 15 residues long. CDR3 in DNA: TGTGCCAGCAGTTTATCCCAGGGGGCGTGGAACATTCAGTACTTC. Protein product: CASSLSQGAWNIQYF.

The chain couples TRBV18 to TRBJ2-5; D remains unclear. The CDR3 covers 12 residues. The germline V gene has CDR1 KGHSH and CDR2 LQKENI. Trimming cost V 2 bases and J 4 bases, with 5 bases left between them. The chain's CDR3 is CASSPSPETQYF. DNA of the CDR3: TGTGCCAGCTCACCATCTCCAGAGACCCAGTACTTC.

The V gene is TRBV4-2, the J gene TRBJ2-5, with D possibly being TRBD2 (5 bases). V was cut by 4 bases and J by 5 bases, with 17 bases left in between. The length of the CDR3 is 15 residues. CDR1 and CDR2 (germline): LGHNA, YNFKEQ. Here the CDR3 reads CASSPEPSRGETQYF. The CDR3 DNA follows: TGTGCCAGCAGCCCTGAGCCCTCCCGAGGGGAGACCCAGTACTTC.